This T cell receptor beta chain was sequenced for a study of OX40 agonist ivuxolimab in advanced cancers. The junction had 5 bases not matched to a gene; V was cut back by 3 bases and J by 0 bases. The germline CDR1 and CDR2 sequences are SGHKS and YYEKEE (reference sequence). CDR3 length: 16 amino acids. Libraries were prepared by immunoSEQ multiplex PCR; TCRdb keeps only in-frame clonotypes and omits some of them. Altogether about 35,000 clones are present, 92% being singletons, with the ten largest covering about 33%. This TCR came from an adult with an advanced solid tumor such as melanoma, head and neck, liver or kidney cancer. The starting material was CD4+ or CD8+ T cells sorted from blood, obtained in a trial of the OX40 agonist ivuxolimab. V is TRBV5-5 and J is TRBJ2-3; 9 nucleotides match TRBD2. The CDR3 reads CASSSLAGGSTDTQYF. The CDR3 nucleotides are TGTGCCAGCAGCTCCCTTGCGGGAGGGAGCACAGATACGCAGTATTTT.